A selection of T cell receptor beta chains follows, all from one sample in a study of T cell responses to AZD1222 COVID-19 vaccine. Generated by immunoSEQ multiplex PCR, the TCRdb table keeps only in-frame clones and is missing some. Its table records about 140,000 clones. The sequencing input was peripheral blood. The receptors here all came from an adult in good health. Each CDR3 is given with its conserved first and last residue. A D gene is named only where the DNA matches it firmly.

D | J | V | CDR3 | DNA
. | TRBJ2-2 | TRBV4-2 | CASSQGIIGAGELFF | TGTGCCAGCAGCCAAGGGATTATAGGGGCCGGGGAGCTGTTTTTT
. | TRBJ2-1 | TRBV5-5 | CASSLGESSYNEQFF | TGTGCCAGCAGCCTAGGGGAGAGCTCCTACAATGAGCAGTTCTTC
. | TRBJ1-5 | TRBV19 | CASRDQRGPQHF | TGTGCCAGTAGGGACCAGCGGGGGCCCCAGCATTTT
TRBD2 | TRBJ2-3 | TRBV19 | CASSATGGSTDTQYF | TGTGCCAGTAGTGCGACGGGGGGTAGCACAGATACGCAGTATTTT
. | TRBJ2-6 | TRBV5-4 | CASSLPPLGSGANVLTF | TGTGCCAGCAGCCTCCCACCACTGGGCTCTGGGGCCAACGTCCTGACTTTC
TRBD2 | TRBJ2-1 | TRBV19 | CASSISSGGALRNEQFF | TGTGCCAGTAGTATAAGTAGCGGGGGGGCCCTGCGCAATGAGCAGTTCTTC
. | TRBJ1-2 | TRBV9 | CASSPAGTANYGYTF | TGTGCCAGCAGCCCCGCCGGGACTGCTAACTATGGCTACACCTTC
. | TRBJ1-1 | TRBV15 | CATSRVQGTPPEAFF | TGTGCCACCAGCAGAGTGCAGGGTACCCCGCCTGAAGCTTTCTTT
. | TRBJ1-1 | TRBV5-1 | CASSGGTLNTEAFF | TGCGCCAGCAGCGGCGGGACACTCAACACTGAAGCTTTCTTT
TRBD1 | TRBJ1-6 | TRBV5-1 | CASSGGTGGDYSPLHF | TGCGCCAGCAGCGGAGGGACAGGGGGAGACTATTCACCCCTCCACTTT
TRBD1 | TRBJ2-2 | TRBV6-5 | CASSPGGRGTGELFF | TGTGCCAGCAGTCCTGGAGGCAGGGGGACCGGGGAGCTGTTTTTT
TRBD1 | TRBJ2-5 | TRBV19 | CASSNAIDRGLKETQYF | TGTGCCAGTAGTAACGCCATCGACAGGGGGCTAAAAGAGACCCAGTACTTC
TRBD1 | TRBJ1-3 | TRBV28 | CASSPRGSSGNTIYF | TGTGCCAGCAGTCCCAGGGGGAGCTCTGGAAACACCATATATTTT
TRBD2 | TRBJ2-1 | TRBV5-5 | CASSLAGAGYGSEQFF | TGTGCCAGCAGCTTGGCCGGAGCGGGGTATGGGAGTGAGCAGTTCTTC
. | TRBJ1-5 | TRBV4-2 | CASSEVQGGAPQHF | TGTGCCAGCAGCGAAGTCCAGGGAGGGGCCCCCCAGCATTTT
. | TRBJ2-5 | TRBV5-4 | CASSLQGPLQETQYF | TGTGCCAGCAGTTTGCAGGGGCCCCTCCAAGAGACCCAGTACTTC
TRBD1 | TRBJ2-3 | TRBV27 | CASSARDRGINTQYF | TGTGCCAGCAGTGCTCGGGACAGGGGTATCAATACGCAGTATTTT
. | TRBJ1-1 | TRBV3-1/TRBV3-2 | CASSQEGGNTEAFF | TGTGCCAGCAGCCAAGAAGGAGGGAACACTGAAGCTTTCTTT
. | TRBJ1-2 | TRBV11-1 | CASSFSAGAVYGYTF | TGTGCCAGCAGCTTTTCCGCCGGGGCGGTTTATGGCTACACCTTC
. | TRBJ1-6 | TRBV5-1 | CASSSRDGNSPLHF | TGCGCCAGCAGCTCCCGGGACGGTAATTCACCCCTCCACTTT
TRBD1 | TRBJ1-5 | TRBV11-2 | CASSLERDSHSDHSNQPQHF | TGTGCCAGCAGCTTAGAGCGGGACAGCCACTCGGATCATAGCAATCAGCCCCAGCATTTT
. | TRBJ1-2 | TRBV28 | CASKQVFTDGYTF | TGTGCCAGCAAACAGGTTTTTACCGATGGCTACACCTTC
TRBD1 | TRBJ1-4 | TRBV28 | CASRRRGQGTNEKLFF | TGTGCCAGCAGAAGAAGGGGGCAAGGAACTAATGAAAAACTGTTTTTT
. | TRBJ1-5 | TRBV5-8 | CASSRGRLIPYQPQHF | TGTGCCAGCAGCCGTGGGCGGCTCATCCCCTATCAGCCCCAGCATTTT
. | TRBJ1-4 | TRBV29-1 | CSAKYTATNEKLFF | TGCAGCGCGAAATACACAGCAACTAATGAAAAACTGTTTTTT
. | TRBJ1-1 | TRBV28 | CASSPWRNTEAFF | TGTGCCAGCAGCCCCTGGAGGAACACTGAAGCTTTCTTT
. | TRBJ2-5 | TRBV5-8 | CASSLSRRGFGETQYF | TGTGCCAGCAGCTTGTCCCGCAGGGGATTTGGGGAGACCCAGTACTTC
. | TRBJ1-6 | TRBV12-3/TRBV12-4 | CASSLRNSPLHF | TGTGCCAGCAGTTTACGAAATTCACCCCTCCACTTT
TRBD1 | TRBJ2-2 | TRBV6-5 | CASSWDRAETGELFF | TGTGCCAGCAGTTGGGACAGGGCGGAAACCGGGGAGCTGTTTTTT
. | TRBJ1-3 | TRBV11-2 | CASSLVISLSSGNTIYF | TGTGCCAGCAGCTTAGTTATAAGCCTCAGCTCTGGAAACACCATATATTTT
. | TRBJ2-1 | TRBV4-2 | CASSQDRASAGNEQFF | TGTGCCAGCAGCCAAGATAGGGCTAGCGCGGGCAATGAGCAGTTCTTC
. | TRBJ1-2 | TRBV7-9 | CASTQSGRLTGYTF | TGTGCCAGCACCCAATCCGGGAGACTTACTGGCTACACCTTC
. | TRBJ2-3 | TRBV19 | CATKGTLVADTQYF | TGTGCCACGAAGGGTACCCTTGTCGCGGATACGCAGTATTTT
. | TRBJ2-7 | TRBV7-2 | CASSLGKQGYEQYF | TGTGCCAGCAGCTTAGGCAAACAGGGTTACGAGCAGTACTTC
TRBD1 | TRBJ1-1 | TRBV28 | CASSLEGAITEAFF | TGTGCCAGCAGTTTGGAGGGGGCTATCACTGAAGCTTTCTTT
. | TRBJ1-1 | TRBV3-1/TRBV3-2 | CASSQRLATEAFF | TGTGCCAGCAGCCAAAGATTGGCAACTGAAGCTTTCTTT
. | TRBJ1-1 | TRBV5-6 | CASTPGPSRPEGTEAFF | TGTGCCAGCACCCCGGGCCCGTCACGCCCCGAGGGCACTGAAGCTTTCTTT
. | TRBJ1-5 | TRBV19 | CASSLRPLAGQPQHF | TGTGCCAGTAGTTTGCGGCCCCTGGCCGGGCAGCCCCAGCATTTT
. | TRBJ1-1 | TRBV14 | CASSLQVHTEAFF | TGTGCCAGCAGCCTTCAGGTTCACACTGAAGCTTTCTTT
TRBD2 | TRBJ2-7 | TRBV24-1 | CATSDSRTGGYEQYF | TGTGCCACCAGTGATTCCCGGACGGGGGGCTACGAGCAGTACTTC
. | TRBJ1-4 | TRBV2 | CASSFGAGNEKLFF | TGTGCCAGCAGCTTCGGGGCGGGTAATGAAAAACTGTTTTTT